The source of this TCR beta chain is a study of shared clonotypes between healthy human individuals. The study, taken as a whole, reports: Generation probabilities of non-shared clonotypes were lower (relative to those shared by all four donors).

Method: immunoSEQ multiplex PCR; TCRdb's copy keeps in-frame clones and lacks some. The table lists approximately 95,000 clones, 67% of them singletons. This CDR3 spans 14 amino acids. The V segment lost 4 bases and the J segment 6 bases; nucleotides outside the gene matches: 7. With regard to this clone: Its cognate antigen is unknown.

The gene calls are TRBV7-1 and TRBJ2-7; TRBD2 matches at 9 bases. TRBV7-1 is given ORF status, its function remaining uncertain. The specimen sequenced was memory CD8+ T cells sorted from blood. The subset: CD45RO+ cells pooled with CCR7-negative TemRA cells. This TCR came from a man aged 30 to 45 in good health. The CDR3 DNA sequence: TGTGCCAGCAGCTTAGACCTAGCGGGATTCGAGCAGTACTTC. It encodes CASSLDLAGFEQYF.